This T cell receptor beta chain was sequenced during a study of OX40 agonist ivuxolimab in advanced cancers. This CDR3 region has 13 residues. Trimming removed 0 bases from V and 11 bases from J, with 12 bases in between. Looked up from germline, CDR1 is SGHRS and CDR2 is YFSETQ. The repertoire was sequenced with immunoSEQ multiplex PCR; TCRdb's copy has only in-frame clones and lacks some. The sample shows about 100,000 clones, 70% to 85% of them seen only once. The sequence derives from an adult with an advanced solid tumor such as melanoma, head and neck, liver or kidney cancer. This sample comprised CD4+ or CD8+ T cells sorted from blood, obtained in a trial of the OX40 agonist ivuxolimab. The chain links TRBV5-1 to TRBJ2-4, with D possibly matching TRBD1 (5 bases). This CDR3 reads CASSLGGDPLQYF. CDR3 in DNA: TGCGCCAGCAGCTTGGGGGGCGATCCCCTTCAGTACTTC.